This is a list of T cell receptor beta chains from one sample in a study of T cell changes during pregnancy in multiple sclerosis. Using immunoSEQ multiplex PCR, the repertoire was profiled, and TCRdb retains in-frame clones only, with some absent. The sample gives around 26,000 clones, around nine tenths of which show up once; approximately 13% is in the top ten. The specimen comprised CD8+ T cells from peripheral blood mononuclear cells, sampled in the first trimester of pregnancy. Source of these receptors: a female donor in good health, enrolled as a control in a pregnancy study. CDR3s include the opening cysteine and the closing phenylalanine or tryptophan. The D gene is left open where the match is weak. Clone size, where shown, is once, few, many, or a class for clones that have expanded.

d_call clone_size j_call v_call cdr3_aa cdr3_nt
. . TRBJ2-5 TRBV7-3 CASRNGPQETQYF TGTGCCAGCAGAAACGGTCCCCAAGAGACCCAGTACTTC
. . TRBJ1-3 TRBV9 CASSLRQDSGSGNTIYF TGTGCCAGCAGCCTTAGACAGGATTCAGGCTCTGGAAACACCATATATTTT
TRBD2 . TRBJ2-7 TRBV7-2 CASSPSSGGVSYEQYF TGTGCCAGCAGCCCAAGCAGCGGGGGGGTCTCCTACGAGCAGTACTTC
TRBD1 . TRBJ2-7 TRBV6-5 CASSYIGQGAYEQYF TGTGCCAGCAGTTATATCGGACAGGGGGCCTACGAGCAGTACTTC
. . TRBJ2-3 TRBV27 CASSQAYTDTQYF TGTGCCAGCAGTCAAGCCTACACAGATACGCAGTATTTT
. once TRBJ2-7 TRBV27 CASSLPAGGEQYF TGTGCCAGCAGTTTACCAGCTGGAGGCGAGCAGTACTTC
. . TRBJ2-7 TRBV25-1 CARPVAAPKIVYEQYF TGTGCAAGGCCAGTTGCGGCACCTAAAATAGTGTACGAGCAGTACTTC
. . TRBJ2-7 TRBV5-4 CASSLDSLEQYF TGTGCCAGCAGCCTCGACAGCCTAGAGCAGTACTTC
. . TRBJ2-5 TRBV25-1 CASSEGQQETQYF TGTGCCAGCAGTGAAGGGCAACAAGAGACCCAGTACTTC
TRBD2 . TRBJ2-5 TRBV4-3 CASSSQREGQETQYF TGCGCCAGCAGCTCACAGCGGGAGGGCCAAGAGACCCAGTACTTC
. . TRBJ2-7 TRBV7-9 CASSFSAGLSYEQYF TGTGCCAGCAGCTTCTCGGCAGGGCTATCTTACGAGCAGTACTTC
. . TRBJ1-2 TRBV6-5 CASSYAGLLEYGYTF TGTGCCAGCAGTTACGCGGGCTTACTGGAATATGGCTACACCTTC
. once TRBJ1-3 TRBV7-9 CASSLDSLVSGNTIYF TGTGCCAGCAGCTTAGATAGCCTGGTCTCTGGAAACACCATATATTTT
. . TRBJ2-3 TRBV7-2 CASSFLVTSLTDTQYF TGTGCCAGCAGCTTTTTGGTGACTTCGCTCACAGATACGCAGTATTTT
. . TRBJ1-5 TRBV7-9 CASSSDTSNQPQHF TGTGCCAGCAGCTCGGACACTAGCAATCAGCCCCAGCATTTT
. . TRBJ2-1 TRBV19 CASTDTVYNEQFF TGTGCCAGTACAGACACCGTTTACAATGAGCAGTTCTTC
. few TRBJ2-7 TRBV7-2 CASSLDLSPSYEQYF TGTGCCAGCAGCTTAGACCTTAGCCCCTCCTACGAGCAGTACTTC
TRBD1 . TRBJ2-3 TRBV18 CASSPRETGPKGADTQYF TGTGCCAGCTCACCACGGGAGACAGGGCCAAAAGGAGCAGATACGCAGTATTTT
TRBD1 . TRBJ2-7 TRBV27 CASSQPLRQGGFHEQYF TGTGCCAGCAGTCAACCACTGAGACAGGGGGGGTTCCACGAGCAGTACTTC
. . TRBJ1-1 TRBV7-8 CASSLRGSAFF TGTGCCAGCAGCTTACGAGGGTCAGCTTTCTTT
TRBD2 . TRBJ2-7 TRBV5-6 CASSLAETAGGFYEQYF TGTGCCAGCAGCTTAGCGGAGACCGCGGGAGGATTCTACGAGCAGTACTTC
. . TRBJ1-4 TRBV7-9 CASSLVYGLGALDEKLFF TGTGCCAGCAGCTTAGTTTATGGCCTGGGAGCCTTGGATGAAAAACTGTTTTTT
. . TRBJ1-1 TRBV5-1 CASSLAQGSNTEAFF TGCGCCAGCAGCTTGGCTCAGGGTTCGAACACTGAAGCTTTCTTT
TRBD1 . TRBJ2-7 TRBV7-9 CASSLGRDREHEQYF TGTGCCAGCAGCTTAGGTCGGGACAGGGAACACGAGCAGTACTTC
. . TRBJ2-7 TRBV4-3 CASSQVSQPTYEQYF TGCGCCAGCAGCCAAGTGTCACAGCCGACCTACGAGCAGTACTTC
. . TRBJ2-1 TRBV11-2 CASSKGGQGGNEQFF TGTGCCAGCAGCAAAGGGGGTCAGGGGGGCAATGAGCAGTTCTTC
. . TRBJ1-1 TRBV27 CASSLGGGSVTEAFF TGTGCCAGCAGTCTCGGCGGGGGCTCGGTCACTGAAGCTTTCTTT
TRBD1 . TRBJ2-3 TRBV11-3 CASSLGQGETDTQYF TGTGCCAGCAGCTTAGGACAGGGGGAAACAGATACGCAGTATTTT
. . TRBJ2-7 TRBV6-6 CASSQSSEQYF TGTGCCAGCAGTCAGTCTAGCGAGCAGTACTTC
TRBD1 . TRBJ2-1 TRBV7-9 CASSQNTGGRRNEQFF TGTGCCAGCAGCCAAAATACAGGGGGTAGAAGGAATGAGCAGTTCTTC
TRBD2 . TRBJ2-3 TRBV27 CASSIIAGSTDTQYF TGTGCCAGCAGTATTATAGCGGGGAGCACAGATACGCAGTATTTT
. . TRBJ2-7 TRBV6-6 CASASGYEQYF TGTGCCAGCGCCTCAGGGTACGAGCAGTACTTC
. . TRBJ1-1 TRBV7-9 CASSPPQGYTEAFF TGTGCCAGCAGCCCTCCTCAGGGTTACACTGAAGCTTTCTTT
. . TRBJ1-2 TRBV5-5 CASSLDAGLDYGYTF TGTGCCAGCAGCTTGGACGCGGGCCTTGACTATGGCTACACCTTC
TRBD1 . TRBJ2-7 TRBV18 CASSPRDRDYEQYF TGTGCCAGCTCACCTCGGGACAGGGACTACGAGCAGTACTTC
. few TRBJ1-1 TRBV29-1 CSVDRANTEAFF TGCAGCGTTGACAGGGCGAACACTGAAGCTTTCTTT
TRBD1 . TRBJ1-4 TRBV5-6 CASSLSGTGDEKLFF TGTGCCAGCAGCTTGTCCGGGACAGGTGATGAAAAACTGTTTTTT